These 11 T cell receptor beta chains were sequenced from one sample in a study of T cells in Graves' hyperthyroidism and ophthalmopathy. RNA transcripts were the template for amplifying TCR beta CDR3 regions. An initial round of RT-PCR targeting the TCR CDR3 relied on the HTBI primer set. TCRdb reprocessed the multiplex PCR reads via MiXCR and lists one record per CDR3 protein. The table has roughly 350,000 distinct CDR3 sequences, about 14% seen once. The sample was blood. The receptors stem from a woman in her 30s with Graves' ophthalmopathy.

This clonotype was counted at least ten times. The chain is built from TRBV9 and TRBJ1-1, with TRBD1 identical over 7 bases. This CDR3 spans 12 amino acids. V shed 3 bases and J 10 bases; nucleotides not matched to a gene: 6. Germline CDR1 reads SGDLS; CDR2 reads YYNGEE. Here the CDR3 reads CASSAETGAAFF. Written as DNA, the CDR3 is TGTGCCAGCAGCGCAGAAACAGGGGCAGCTTTCTTT.

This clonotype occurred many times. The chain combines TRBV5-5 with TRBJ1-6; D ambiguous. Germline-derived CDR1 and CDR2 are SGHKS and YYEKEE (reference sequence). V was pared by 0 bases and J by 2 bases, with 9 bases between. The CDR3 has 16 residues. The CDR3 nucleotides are TGTGCCAGCAGCTTGGGACCGGAGACCTATAATTCACCCCTCCACTTT. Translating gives CASSLGPETYNSPLHF.

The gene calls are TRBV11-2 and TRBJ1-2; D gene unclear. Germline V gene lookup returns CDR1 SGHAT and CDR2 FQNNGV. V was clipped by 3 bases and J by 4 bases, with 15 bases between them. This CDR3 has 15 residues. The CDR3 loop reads CASSLGVVYSYGYTF. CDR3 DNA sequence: TGTGCCAGCAGCTTGGGAGTAGTTTACTCCTATGGCTACACCTTC.

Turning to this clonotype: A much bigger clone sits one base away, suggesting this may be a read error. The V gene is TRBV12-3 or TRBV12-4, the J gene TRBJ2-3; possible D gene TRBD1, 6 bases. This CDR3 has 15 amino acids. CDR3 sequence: CVSSYAGVRADTQYF. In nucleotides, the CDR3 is TGTGTCAGCAGCTACGCAGGGGTTAGGGCAGATACGCAGTATTTT.

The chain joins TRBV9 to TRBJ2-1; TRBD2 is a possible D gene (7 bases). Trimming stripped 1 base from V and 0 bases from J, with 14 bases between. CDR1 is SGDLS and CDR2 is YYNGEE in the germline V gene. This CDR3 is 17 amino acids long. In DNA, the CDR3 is TGTGCCAGCAGCGTATTGGGCGGGGGCCACTCCTACAATGAGCAGTTCTTC. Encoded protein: CASSVLGGGHSYNEQFF.

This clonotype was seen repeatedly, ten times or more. The CDR3 coding sequence is TGTGCCAGCAGCCCCCGGGGGATAGCGGGGGTTTTAGATACGCAGTATTTT. As protein: CASSPRGIAGVLDTQYF. The chain uses TRBV7-8 and TRBJ2-3; 9 nucleotides match TRBD2. Germline-derived CDR1 and CDR2 are SGHVS and FQNEAQ. The CDR3 extends over 17 amino acids. Germline trimming cut 5 bases from V and 5 bases from J; bases unmatched to any gene: 14. The whole variable domain, remainder taken from reference TRBV7-8 and TRBJ2-3, is GAGVSQSPRYKVAKRGQDVALRCDPISGHVSLFWYQQALGQGPEFLTYFQNEAQLDKSGLPSDRFFAERPEGSVSTLKIQRTQQEDSAVYLCASSPRGIAGVLDTQYFGPGTRLTVL.

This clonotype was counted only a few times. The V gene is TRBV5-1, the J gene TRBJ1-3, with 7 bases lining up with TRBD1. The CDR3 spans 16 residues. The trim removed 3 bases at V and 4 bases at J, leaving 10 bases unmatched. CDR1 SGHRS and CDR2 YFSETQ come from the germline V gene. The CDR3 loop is CASSSTIQGSGNTIYF. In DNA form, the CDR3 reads TGCGCCAGCAGCTCAACCATACAGGGGAGCGGAAACACCATATATTTT. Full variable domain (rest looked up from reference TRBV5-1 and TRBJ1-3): KAGVTQTPRYLIKTRGQQVTLSCSPISGHRSVSWYQQTPGQGLQFLFEYFSETQRNKGNFPGRFSGRQFSNSRSEMNVSTLELGDSALYLCASSSTIQGSGNTIYFGEGSWLTVV.

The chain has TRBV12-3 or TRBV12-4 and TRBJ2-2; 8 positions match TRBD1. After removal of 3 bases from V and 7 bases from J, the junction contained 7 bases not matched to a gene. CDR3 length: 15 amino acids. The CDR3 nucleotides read TGTGCCAGCAGTTTTATCCGGACAGGGTTCGGGGAGCTGTTTTTT. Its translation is CASSFIRTGFGELFF.

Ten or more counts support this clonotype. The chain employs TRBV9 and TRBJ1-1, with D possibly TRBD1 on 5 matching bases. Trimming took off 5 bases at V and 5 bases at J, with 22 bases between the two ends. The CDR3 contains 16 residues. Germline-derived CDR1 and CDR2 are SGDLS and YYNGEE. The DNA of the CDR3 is TGTGCCAGCAGTCCTCCCGGAAGGGGCGCGTGGACTGAAGCTTTCTTT. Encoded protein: CASSPPGRGAWTEAFF.

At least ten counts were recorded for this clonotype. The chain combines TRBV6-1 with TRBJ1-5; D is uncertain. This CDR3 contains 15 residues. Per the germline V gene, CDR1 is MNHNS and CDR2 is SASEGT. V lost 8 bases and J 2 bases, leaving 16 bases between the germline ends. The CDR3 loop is CASHFVGRGNQPQHF. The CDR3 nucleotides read TGTGCCAGCCATTTCGTCGGACGGGGCAATCAGCCCCAGCATTTT.

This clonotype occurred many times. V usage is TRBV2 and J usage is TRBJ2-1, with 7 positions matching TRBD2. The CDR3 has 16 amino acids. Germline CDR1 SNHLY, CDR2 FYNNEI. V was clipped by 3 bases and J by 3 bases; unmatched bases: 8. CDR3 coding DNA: TGTGCCAGCAGTGATCTCGCGGGGGACCTCTACAATGAGCAGTTCTTC. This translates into CASSDLAGDLYNEQFF.